This T cell receptor (beta chain) stems from a study of post-analysis software for immune sequencing data. Study in general: The courses of disease that were included comprised relapsing-remitting, secondary progressive and progressive-relapsing multiple sclerosis.

Presence of unique molecular identifiers characterized the TCR beta cDNA libraries. TCRdb passed the PCR reads through MiXCR, listing each CDR3 protein once. This table holds more than 500,000 distinct CDR3 sequences, around 31% found once. Germline values: CDR1 MNHNY, CDR2 SVGAGI (reference sequence). Trimming stripped 0 bases from V and 5 bases from J, with 8 bases between. CDR3 length: 14 amino acids. This clonotype was counted between two and nine times. Its antigen is undetermined. General observations from the study: Diversity measured as normalized Chao1 was significantly lower in multiple sclerosis patients than in controls. Five TRBV segments, TRBV5-6, TRBV5-1 and TRBV20-1 among them, were found more frequent in patients than controls. Batch-matched samples strongly co-clustered by F measure.

The V gene is TRBV6-6, the J gene TRBJ2-1, with D possibly being TRBD2 (5 bases). Sequencing was performed on blood. The source is a girl under 18 with multiple sclerosis. The CDR3 here is CASSYSGLNNEQFF. The CDR3 DNA is TGTGCCAGCAGTTACTCCGGACTCAACAATGAGCAGTTCTTC.